This TCR beta chain was found in a study of shared clonotypes between healthy human individuals. On this clone: As yet, its antigen is unknown.

J gave up 3 bases and V 6 bases, and 6 bases lay outside the gene matches. The CDR3 has 16 residues. Looked up from germline, CDR1 is SGHRS and CDR2 is YFSETQ. Splitting of CD4+ cells produced CD45RA+ naive and CD45RA-negative memory subsets. Findings and caveats of the study: Non-shared clonotypes had lower generation probabilities than those shared by all four donors. What limited the represented genetic and exposure-history diversity was the small number of donors.

Clones were sequenced by immunoSEQ multiplex PCR, and TCRdb holds only the in-frame ones, with some missing. The sample consists of about 520,000 clones, around 95% of them appearing once. The sequencing input was naive CD4+ T cells sorted from blood. Subset in this sample: CD45RA+ positively selected. The rearrangement links TRBV5-1 to TRBJ2-2; 12 bases align to TRBD2. The origin of this receptor is a woman under 40 in good health. CDR3 loop: CASNPSGRADTGELFF. In DNA, the CDR3 is TGCGCCAGCAATCCTAGCGGGAGGGCCGACACCGGGGAGCTGTTTTTT.